This TCR beta chain was found in a study of CD8+CD57+ T cells in acquired aplastic anemia. General study results and limits: Patients and controls had CD8+ Simpson's diversity values that were not significantly distinct.

Comment on this clonotype: No antigen is known for it.

Genomic DNA was employed as the template in profiling TCR beta VDJ and CDR3. MiXCR, run by TCRdb on the reads, gives a single entry per CDR3 protein. Of a few hundred thousand distinct CDR3 sequences listed, about 70% are singletons. The clonotype originates from a human donor in good health, serving as a control. Sequencing used sorted CD4+, CD8+, or CD8+CD57+ T cells (not recorded which) from PBMCs.

The CDR3 DNA reads as TGCAGCGTGATTACAGGGAACACTGAAGCTTTCTTT. Its translation: CSVITGNTEAFF. The rearrangement links TRBV29-1 to TRBJ1-1, with a tentative D call TRBD1 (5 bases). Germline values: CDR1 SQVTM, CDR2 ANQGSEA. Trimming removed 6 bases from V and 1 base from J, with 9 bases in between. This CDR3 comprises 12 residues.